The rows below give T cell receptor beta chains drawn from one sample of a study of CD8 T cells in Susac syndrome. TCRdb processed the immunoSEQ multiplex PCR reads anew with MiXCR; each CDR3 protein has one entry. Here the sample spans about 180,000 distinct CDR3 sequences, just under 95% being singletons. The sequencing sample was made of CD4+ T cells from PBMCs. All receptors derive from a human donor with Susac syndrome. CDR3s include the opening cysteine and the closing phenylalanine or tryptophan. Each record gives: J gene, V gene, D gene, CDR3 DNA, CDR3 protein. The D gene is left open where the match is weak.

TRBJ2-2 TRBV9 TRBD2 TGTGCCAGCAGCGCTAGCGGGGGCCCGAACACCGGGGAGCTGTTTTTT CASSASGGPNTGELFF
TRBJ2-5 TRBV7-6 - TGTGCCAGCAGCTTATTAGGGGACTCGTCGTTTAAGGAGACCCAGTACTTC CASSLLGDSSFKETQYF
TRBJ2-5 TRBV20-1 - TGCAGTGCTAGAGATTTGGCGGGCCGGGAGACCCAGTACTTC CSARDLAGRETQYF
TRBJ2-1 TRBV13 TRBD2 TGTGCCAGCAGCTTAGGCGGACTAGCGGGAGTAAGGAATGAGCAGTTCTTC CASSLGGLAGVRNEQFF
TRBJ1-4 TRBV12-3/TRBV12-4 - TGTGCCAGCAGTTTGGGGGAGGGAGAAAAACTGTTTTTT CASSLGEGEKLFF
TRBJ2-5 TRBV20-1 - TGCAGTGCTTCCACGACGGGGCCGCGAGAGACCCAGTACTTC CSASTTGPRETQYF
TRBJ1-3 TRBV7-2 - TGTGCCAGCAGCTTAGGAATCTCTGGAAACACCATATATTTT CASSLGISGNTIYF
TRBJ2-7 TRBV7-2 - TGTGCCAGCAGCTTAGTTGCGTCGGCAACGTCCTACGAGCAGTACTTC CASSLVASATSYEQYF
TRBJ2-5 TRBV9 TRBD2 TGTGCCAGCAGCCCCGTTGGAGGCGGGGGGGCCGGAGAGACCCAGTACTTC CASSPVGGGGAGETQYF
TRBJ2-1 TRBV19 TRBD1 TGTGCCAGTAGCCAACCGGACAGGGGATCGCATGAGCAGTTCTTC CASSQPDRGSHEQFF
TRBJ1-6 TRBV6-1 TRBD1 TGTGCCAGCAGTGAAGGGGACAGAAGATCACCCCTCCACTTT CASSEGDRRSPLHF